This TCR beta chain was sequenced in a study of cytomegalovirus exposure and HLA in healthy donors. The study ran its PCR with 60 Vbeta and 13 Jbeta primers. TCRdb's table, derived via immunoSEQ multiplex PCR, lists solely in-frame clones and lacks some. The data hold some 77,000 clones, with 70% to 85% observed a single time. This clone was counted between two and nine times. Its target is unknown. Trimming cost V 4 bases and J 4 bases; bases outside gene matches: 3. Germline CDR1 is SGHDN and CDR2 is FVKESK. The CDR3 covers 14 residues. Study-level points and caveats: Most of the TCR beta V segments (in an earlier analysis) were productive either about 87% or about 30% of the time. Cytomegalovirus-associated status was assigned to about 170 TCR beta chains.

The chain uses TRBV14 and TRBJ1-1; 10 bases are shared with TRBD1. This clonotype was obtained from a man aged 25-45 years in good health and CMV-seronegative. Specimen: PBMCs. In nucleotides, the CDR3 is TGTGCCAGCAGCCGGGACAGGGGAATCACTGAAGCTTTCTTT. Residues: CASSRDRGITEAFF.